The 29 T cell receptor beta chains in this list originate from one sample, sequenced in a study of technical replicates of blood from a few donors. TCRdb's table, derived via immunoSEQ multiplex PCR, lists solely in-frame clones and lacks some. The repertoire includes about 83,000 clones, roughly nine tenths of them detected once, and 0.25% sits in the top ten. The sequenced sample was T cells isolated from PBMCs. The receptors derive from a human donor in good health.

The chain uses TRBV10-3 and TRBJ1-1; weak D call: TRBD1 (5 bases). The germline gives CDR1 ENHRY, CDR2 SYGVKD. The CDR3 has 12 amino acids. Deletions cut 4 bases from V and 5 bases from J, with 8 bases between. CDR3 in DNA: TGTGCCATCAGTGCACCAGGGACTGAAGCTTTCTTT. Translated: CAISAPGTEAFF.

The rearrangement joins TRBV11-2 to TRBJ1-3; D is ambiguous. Trimming removed 3 bases at V and 0 bases at J, with 9 bases between. Germline V gives CDR1 SGHAT, CDR2 FQNNGV. The CDR3 totals 15 residues. The CDR3 region is CASSLVGSSGNTIYF. Written as DNA, the CDR3 is TGTGCCAGCAGCTTGGTTGGCAGCTCTGGAAACACCATATATTTT.

This clone appeared a single time. V and J are TRBV19 and TRBJ2-1; 8 bases map to TRBD2. Per the germline V gene, CDR1 is LNHDA and CDR2 is SQIVND (reference sequence). The length of the CDR3 is 15 residues. V lost 5 bases, J lost 4 bases, and 7 bases stayed unmatched. CDR3 DNA sequence: TGTGCCAGTAGTGCCATGACTAGCGATTACAATGAGCAGTTCTTC. This translates into CASSAMTSDYNEQFF.

The rearrangement links TRBV4-1 to TRBJ2-7, with TRBD2 identical over 7 bases. V dropped 3 bases and J dropped 3; count of bases not matched to a gene: 14. The germline V gene encodes CDR1 MGHRA and CDR2 YSYEKL. The CDR3 has 17 amino acids. The CDR3 sequence is CASSHGVKGGFFYEQYF. The CDR3 DNA follows: TGCGCCAGCAGCCACGGGGTAAAGGGAGGGTTCTTCTACGAGCAGTACTTC.

This clone was seen just once. This rearrangement joins TRBV6-5 to TRBJ2-1, with 8 bases matching TRBD2. Germline V gene sequence: CDR1 MNHEY, CDR2 SVGAGI. The length of the CDR3 is 15 residues. The ends lost 6 bases at V and 5 bases at J; junction bases unmatched: 9. CDR3 in DNA: TGTGCCAGCAGCTATCTAGCGGGCCTAAACAATGAGCAGTTCTTC. It is translated as CASSYLAGLNNEQFF.

This clone showed up just a few times. The chain recombines TRBV6-1 with TRBJ2-5; D might be TRBD1 (6 bases). V lost 4 bases to trimming and J lost 5 bases, with 17 bases between them. CDR3 length: 15 amino acids. Germline CDR1 is MNHNS and CDR2 is SASEGT. The CDR3 DNA reads TGTGCCAGCAGTGTACAAGGCTCAGGGGAGGAGACCCAGTACTTC. It encodes CASSVQGSGEETQYF.

The chain couples TRBV27 to TRBJ1-2, with 7 bases that match TRBD1. Germline lookup yields CDR1 MNHEY and CDR2 SMNVEV (reference sequence). After removal of 8 bases from V and 0 bases from J, the junction contained 3 bases not matched to a gene. This CDR3 is built from 13 residues. CDR3 DNA: TGTGCCAGCGGACAGGCGACTAACTATGGCTACACCTTC. Protein: CASGQATNYGYTF.

This chain connects TRBV4-2 to TRBJ2-5; D gene ambiguous. Germline V gene sequence: CDR1 LGHNA, CDR2 YNFKEQ. V was shortened by 1 base and J by 4 bases, with 4 bases between the two germline ends. This CDR3 spans 12 amino acids. CDR3 DNA sequence: TGTGCCAGCAGCCAAGGAGGAGAGACCCAGTACTTC. Amino acids: CASSQGGETQYF.

V gene TRBV28 combines with J gene TRBJ2-1; maybe TRBD2 (5 bases). This CDR3 comprises 17 residues. With 3 bases removed from V and 5 bases from J, the gap between germline ends came to 20 bases. Germline V lookup: CDR1 MDHEN, CDR2 SYDVKM. For the CDR3, the DNA is TGTGCCAGCAGTTTTACCGCTAGCCGGACGAAGCACAATGAGCAGTTCTTC. Its translation: CASSFTASRTKHNEQFF.

This sequence joins TRBV4-1 and TRBJ2-6, with 7 bases that match TRBD1. The V segment lost 1 base and the J segment 1 base; nucleotides outside the gene matches: 4. Germline V gives CDR1 MGHRA, CDR2 YSYEKL. The length of the CDR3 is 17 residues. CDR3 protein: CASSQGQGISGANVLTF. CDR3 sequence (DNA): TGCGCCAGCAGCCAAGGACAGGGAATTTCTGGGGCCAACGTCCTGACTTTC.

The V gene is TRBV27, the J gene TRBJ2-3; 9 bases are shared with TRBD2. The germline gives CDR1 MNHEY, CDR2 SMNVEV (reference sequence). The CDR3 contains 14 residues. V was pared by 4 bases and J by 6 bases, with 5 bases of the junction left unmatched. The CDR3 DNA sequence: TGTGCCAGCAGTTCCTTAGCGGGGGCCGATACGCAGTATTTT. Translated: CASSSLAGADTQYF.

V is TRBV27 and J is TRBJ2-1; possible D gene TRBD1, 5 bases. Trimming cost V 6 bases and J 3 bases, with 15 bases left between them. The CDR3 length is 15 residues. Germline CDR1 MNHEY, CDR2 SMNVEV (reference sequence). The CDR3 spells CASSVQETYYNEQFF. Written as DNA, the CDR3 is TGTGCCAGCAGCGTACAGGAGACTTACTACAATGAGCAGTTCTTC.

The rearrangement uses TRBV11-1 and TRBJ1-1; 9 positions match TRBD1. The CDR3 is 14 residues long. The germline V gene encodes CDR1 SGHAT and CDR2 FQDESV (reference sequence). Trimming cost V 2 bases and J 11 bases; bases outside gene matches: 9. The CDR3 bases are TGTGCCAGCAGCTTACGGGACAGGGCGGTGAAGGCTTTCTTT. It translates to CASSLRDRAVKAFF.

The rearrangement uses TRBV19 and TRBJ1-5; D may be TRBD1 (5 bases). The CDR3 spans 13 residues. CDR1 is LNHDA and CDR2 is SQIVND in the germline V gene (reference sequence). The V end lost 5 bases, the J end lost 6 bases, and 11 bases lay between the germline ends. CDR3 sequence (DNA): TGTGCCAGTAGTCAGGCAGGGATTCAGCCCCAGCATTTT. This codes for CASSQAGIQPQHF.

J is TRBJ2-3 and V is TRBV7-3; D might be TRBD2 (6 bases). The CDR3 loop spans 14 amino acids. CDR1 is SGHTA and CDR2 is FQGTGA in the germline V gene. The V gene lost 0 bases and the J gene lost 3 bases, with 7 bases spanning the gap. Written as DNA, the CDR3 is TGTGCCAGCAGCTTAACCGGGGGTACAGATACGCAGTATTTT. Translating gives CASSLTGGTDTQYF.

The CDR3 sequence: CASSLSRGKSGRVTGELFF. DNA of the CDR3: TGTGCCAGCAGCTTAAGCCGGGGAAAGAGCGGGAGGGTCACCGGGGAGCTGTTTTTT. The V and J genes are TRBV7-9 and TRBJ2-2; 10 nucleotides line up with TRBD2. The germline CDR1 and CDR2 sequences are SEHNR and FQNEAQ (reference sequence). The junction had 13 bases not matched to a gene; V was cut back by 2 bases and J by 4 bases. The CDR3 has 19 amino acids.

The gene calls are TRBV5-1 and TRBJ1-3; D may be TRBD1 (5 bases). The CDR3 loop spans 15 amino acids. Trimming stripped 4 bases from V and 0 bases from J, with 11 bases between. The germline V gene has CDR1 SGHRS and CDR2 YFSETQ. Here the CDR3 reads CASSPGGGSGNTIYF. In DNA, the CDR3 is TGCGCCAGCAGCCCGGGGGGGGGCTCTGGAAACACCATATATTTT.

This chain's CDR3 is CASSQGRVMGGYTF. For the CDR3, the DNA is TGTGCCAGCAGCCAAGGCCGGGTTATGGGTGGCTACACCTTC. V and J are TRBV14 and TRBJ1-2; D gene ambiguous. Trimming left V 1 base short and J 7 bases short, with 13 bases between. The CDR3 covers 14 residues. CDR1 is SGHDN, CDR2 FVKESK, per germline.

The genes are TRBV9 and TRBJ2-5, with TRBD2 matching 9 bases. From germline, CDR1 is SGDLS and CDR2 YYNGEE. The J segment lost 2 bases and the V segment lost 0 bases, leaving 5 bases of the junction unmatched. The CDR3 has 16 amino acids. The CDR3 region is CASSVGLAAQQETQYF. In nucleotides, the CDR3 is TGTGCCAGCAGCGTAGGACTAGCGGCCCAACAAGAGACCCAGTACTTC.

V gene TRBV7-2 combines with J gene TRBJ1-2; TRBD1 is a possible D gene (6 bases). V lost 5 bases to trimming and J lost 7 bases, with 14 bases between them. The CDR3 has 13 amino acids. CDR1 is SGHTA and CDR2 is FQGNSA in the germline V gene. CDR3 residues: CASSPTGRGGYTF. Here the CDR3 DNA reads TGTGCCAGCAGCCCTACAGGGCGTGGTGGCTACACCTTC.

J is TRBJ2-7 and V is TRBV27, with 9 positions matching TRBD2. Germline assignment: CDR1 MNHEY and CDR2 SMNVEV (reference sequence). Germline trimming cut 1 base from V and 2 bases from J; bases unmatched to any gene: 15. The CDR3 contains 19 residues. DNA of the CDR3: TGTGCCAGCAGTTTATTTAGCATAGAACTAGCGGGCAACACCTACGAGCAGTACTTC. Encoded protein: CASSLFSIELAGNTYEQYF.

CDR3 amino acids: CASSQETRSFPYNEQFF. The CDR3 bases are TGTGCCAGCAGCCAAGAGACTCGGAGTTTTCCCTACAATGAGCAGTTCTTC. The genes are TRBV14 and TRBJ2-1, with D unresolved. The CDR3 consists of 17 residues. Trimming took off 0 bases at V and 2 bases at J, with 14 bases between the two ends. Per the germline V gene, CDR1 is SGHDN and CDR2 is FVKESK.

This clone was detected once. The rearrangement uses TRBV5-6 and TRBJ1-1; 12 bases fit TRBD1. After removal of 2 bases from V and 5 bases from J, the junction contained 4 bases not matched to a gene. The germline CDR1 and CDR2 sequences are SGHDT and YYEEEE. This CDR3 is 15 amino acids long. The CDR3 DNA follows: TGTGCCAGCAGCTTCCGGGACAGGGGGCAAACTGAAGCTTTCTTT. This sequence encodes CASSFRDRGQTEAFF.

The DNA for the CDR3 is TGTGCCAGCCGGGGACAGGGGGGCCACGAGCAGTACTTC. It translates to CASRGQGGHEQYF. V gene TRBV6-1 combines with J gene TRBJ2-7; 11 bases are a match to TRBD1. The trim removed 8 bases at V and 5 bases at J, leaving 5 bases unmatched. CDR1 and CDR2 from the germline V gene are MNHNS and SASEGT. The CDR3 has 13 amino acids.

The chain uses TRBV11-3 and TRBJ2-1; D perhaps matches TRBD2 (6 bases). Germline V CDR1 and CDR2: SGHNT, YENEEA. Trimming removed 5 bases from V and 8 bases from J, with 19 bases in between. The length of the CDR3 is 15 residues. CDR3 amino acids: CASSLSVGGGDEQFF. The CDR3, as DNA: TGTGCCAGCAGCCTCTCGGTGGGGGGAGGAGATGAGCAGTTCTTC.

The J gene is TRBJ2-5, the V gene TRBV6-5; D gene uncertain. Matching the DNA end better, TRBJ2-7 makes the J call doubtful. CDR3 length equals 13 residues. Germline V gives CDR1 MNHEY, CDR2 SVGAGI. The chain's CDR3 is CASSYSVEYEQYF. CDR3 in DNA: TGTGCCAGCAGTTACTCGGTTGAGTACGAGCAGTACTTC.

The V and J genes are TRBV7-8 and TRBJ1-5; 9 bases fit TRBD1. CDR1 is SGHVS, CDR2 FQNEAQ, per germline. This CDR3 has 17 residues. Unmatched junction bases numbered 10, after V lost 5 bases and J lost 2 bases. Written as DNA, the CDR3 is TGTGCCAGCAGCGTAAGTCCGGGACAGGGTGGCAATCAGCCCCAGCATTTT. This translates into CASSVSPGQGGNQPQHF.

V is TRBV7-5 and J is TRBJ1-5; the table's D gene call, TRBD1, was not cross checked with the DNA. TRBV7-5 is marked as a pseudogene. CDR3 length: 19 amino acids. As DNA, the CDR3 is TGTGTCAGAAGCTTAGAAAATAACATCCAGGGAAGGGGCAATCAGCCCCAGCATTTT. This codes for CVRSLENNIQGRGNQPQHF.

J is TRBJ1-4 and V is TRBV7-6; the D is unclear. Trimming removed 5 bases from V and 10 bases from J, with 11 bases in between. Germline CDR1 reads SGHVS; CDR2 reads FNYEAQ. This CDR3 spans 12 amino acids. CDR3 amino acids: CASSRPAGKLFF. The DNA for the CDR3 is TGTGCCAGCAGCCGCCCGGCGGGAAAACTGTTTTTT.